Below, 2 T cell receptor beta chains from the same sample are listed, as sequenced in a study of PD-1 blockade in classical Hodgkin lymphoma. The time point: newly diagnosed, previously untreated cHL patient sample. Clones were read by immunoSEQ multiplex PCR, and TCRdb kept only the in-frame ones, dropping some. The sample holds tens of thousands of clones, roughly 93% seen once. The sequencing input was peripheral blood mononuclear cells (PBMCs). These TCRs come from a human donor with classical Hodgkin lymphoma.

V usage is TRBV6-5 and J usage is TRBJ2-1; 8 bases are a match to TRBD1. Trimming removed 0 bases from V and 5 bases from J; junction bases left unmatched: 6. Per the germline V gene, CDR1 is MNHEY and CDR2 is SVGAGI. This CDR3 region has 16 residues. The CDR3 here is CASSYSTGAPDNEQFF. The CDR3 coding sequence is TGTGCCAGCAGTTACTCGACAGGGGCGCCGGACAATGAGCAGTTCTTC.

The chain carries TRBV6-1 and TRBJ2-3, with D tentatively TRBD1 (6 bases). This CDR3 has 13 amino acids. The V and J ends lost 4 bases and 6 bases respectively, with 11 bases between them. CDR1 MNHNS and CDR2 SASEGT come from the germline V gene. The CDR3 loop is CASSVGAEDTQYF. The CDR3 DNA reads TGTGCCAGCAGTGTGGGGGCGGAGGATACGCAGTATTTT.